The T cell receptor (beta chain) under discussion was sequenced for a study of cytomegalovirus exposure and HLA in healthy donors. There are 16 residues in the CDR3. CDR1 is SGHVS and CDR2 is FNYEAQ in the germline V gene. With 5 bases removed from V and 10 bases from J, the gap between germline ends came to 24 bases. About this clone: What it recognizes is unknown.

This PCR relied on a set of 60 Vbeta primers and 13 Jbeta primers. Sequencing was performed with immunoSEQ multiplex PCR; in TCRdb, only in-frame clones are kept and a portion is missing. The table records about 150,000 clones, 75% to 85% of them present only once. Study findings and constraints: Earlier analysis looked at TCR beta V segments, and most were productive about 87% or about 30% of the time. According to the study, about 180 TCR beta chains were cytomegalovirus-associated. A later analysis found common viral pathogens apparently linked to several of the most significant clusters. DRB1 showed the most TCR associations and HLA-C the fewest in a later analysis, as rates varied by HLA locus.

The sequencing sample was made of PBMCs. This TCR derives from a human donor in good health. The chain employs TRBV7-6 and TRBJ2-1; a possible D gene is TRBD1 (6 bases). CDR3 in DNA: TGTGCCAGCAGCCCCACAGGGAACCCCCTTCGTGGAGAGCAGTTCTTC. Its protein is CASSPTGNPLRGEQFF.